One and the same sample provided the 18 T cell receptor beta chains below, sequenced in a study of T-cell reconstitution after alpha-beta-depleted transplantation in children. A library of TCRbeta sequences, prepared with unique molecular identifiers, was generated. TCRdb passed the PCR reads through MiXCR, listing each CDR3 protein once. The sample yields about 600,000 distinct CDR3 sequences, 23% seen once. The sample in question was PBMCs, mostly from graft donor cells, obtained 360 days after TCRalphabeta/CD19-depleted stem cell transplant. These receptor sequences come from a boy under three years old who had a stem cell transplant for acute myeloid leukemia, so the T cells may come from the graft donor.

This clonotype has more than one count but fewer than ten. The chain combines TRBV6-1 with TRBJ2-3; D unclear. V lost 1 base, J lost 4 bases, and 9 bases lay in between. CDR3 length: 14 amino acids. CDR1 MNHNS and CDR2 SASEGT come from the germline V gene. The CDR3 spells CASSEGVFPDTQYF. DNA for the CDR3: TGTGCCAGCAGTGAAGGAGTCTTCCCAGATACGCAGTATTTT.

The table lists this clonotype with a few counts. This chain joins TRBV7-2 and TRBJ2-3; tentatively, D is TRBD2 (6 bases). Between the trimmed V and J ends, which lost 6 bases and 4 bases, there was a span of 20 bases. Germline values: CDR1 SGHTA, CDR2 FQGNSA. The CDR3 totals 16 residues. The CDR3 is CASRPTGLPRADTQYF. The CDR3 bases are TGTGCCAGCAGACCCACGGGACTTCCGAGGGCAGATACGCAGTATTTT.

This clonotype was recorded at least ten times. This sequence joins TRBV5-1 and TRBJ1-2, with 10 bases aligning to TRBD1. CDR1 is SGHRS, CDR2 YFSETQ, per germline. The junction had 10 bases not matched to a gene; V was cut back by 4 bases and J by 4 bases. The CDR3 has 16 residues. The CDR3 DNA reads TGCGCCAGCAGCCTCGGGACAGGGGCGCGGGTCTATGGCTACACCTTC. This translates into CASSLGTGARVYGYTF.

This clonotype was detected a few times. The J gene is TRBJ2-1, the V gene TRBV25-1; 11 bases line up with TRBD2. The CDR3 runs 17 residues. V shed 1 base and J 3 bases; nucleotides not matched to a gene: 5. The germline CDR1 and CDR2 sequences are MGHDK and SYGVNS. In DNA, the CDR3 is TGTGCCAGCAGTGAATTGGGGGGACTAGCGGACTACAATGAGCAGTTCTTC. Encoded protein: CASSELGGLADYNEQFF.

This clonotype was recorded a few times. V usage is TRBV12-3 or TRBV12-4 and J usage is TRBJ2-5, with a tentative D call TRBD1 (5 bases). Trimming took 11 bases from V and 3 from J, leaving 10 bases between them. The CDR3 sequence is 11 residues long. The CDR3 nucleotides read TGTGCCTGTCGCAGGGAAGAGACCCAGTACTTC. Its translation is CACRREETQYF.

This chain's CDR3 is CASSPPQQDRFHSPLHF. The CDR3 coding sequence is TGTGCCAGCAGCCCTCCGCAGCAGGACAGATTTCATTCACCCCTCCACTTT. The chain recombines TRBV12-3 or TRBV12-4 with TRBJ1-6, with TRBD1 as a possible D gene (6 bases). CDR3 length: 17 residues. The ends were cut back, 6 bases at V and 8 bases at J, with 23 bases in the middle.

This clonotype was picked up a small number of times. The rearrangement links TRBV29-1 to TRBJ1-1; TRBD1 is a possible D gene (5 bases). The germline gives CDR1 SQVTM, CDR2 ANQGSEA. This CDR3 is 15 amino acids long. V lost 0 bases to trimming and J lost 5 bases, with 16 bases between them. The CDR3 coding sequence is TGCAGCGTTGAAGAACGAGGGGCGAGACGGACTGAAGCTTTCTTT. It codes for CSVEERGARRTEAFF.

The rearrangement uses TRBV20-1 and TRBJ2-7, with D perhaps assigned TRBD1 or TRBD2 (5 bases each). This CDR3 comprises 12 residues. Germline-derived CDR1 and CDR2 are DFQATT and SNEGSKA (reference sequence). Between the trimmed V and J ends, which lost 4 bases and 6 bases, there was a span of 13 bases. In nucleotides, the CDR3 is TGCAGTGCTATGGGGGATTACGGCGAGCAGTACGTC. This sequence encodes CSAMGDYGEQYV.

CDR3 coding DNA: TGTGCCAGCAGACGTAGCGGGGGGGCGTTAAACATTCAGTACTTC. Its translation: CASRRSGGALNIQYF. The chain links TRBV12-3 or TRBV12-4 to TRBJ2-4; 11 bases align to TRBD2. V gave up 6 bases and J gave up 6 bases; unmatched junction bases: 7. The CDR3 is 15 amino acids.

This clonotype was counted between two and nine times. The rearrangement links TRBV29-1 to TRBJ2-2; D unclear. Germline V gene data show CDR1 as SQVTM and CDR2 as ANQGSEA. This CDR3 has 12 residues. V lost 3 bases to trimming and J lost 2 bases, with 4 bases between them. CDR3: CSVEANTGELFF. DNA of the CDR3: TGCAGCGTTGAGGCAAACACCGGGGAGCTGTTTTTT.

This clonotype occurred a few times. Written as DNA, the CDR3 is TGTGCCAGCGGTCTTGAGGCTGGAAACACCATATATTTT. It is translated as CASGLEAGNTIYF. This chain joins TRBV6-1 and TRBJ1-3; D remains ambiguous. The V and J ends lost 8 bases and 2 bases respectively, with 10 bases between them. The CDR3 contains 13 residues. Germline V lookup: CDR1 MNHNS, CDR2 SASEGT.

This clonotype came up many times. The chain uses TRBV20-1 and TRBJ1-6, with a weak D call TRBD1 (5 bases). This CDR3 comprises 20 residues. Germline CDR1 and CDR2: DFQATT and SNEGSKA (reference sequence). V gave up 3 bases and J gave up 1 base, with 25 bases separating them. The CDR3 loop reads CSARPTPGTPEGSYNSPLHF. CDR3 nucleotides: TGCAGTGCTAGGCCTACCCCCGGGACCCCCGAGGGGTCCTATAATTCACCCCTCCACTTT.

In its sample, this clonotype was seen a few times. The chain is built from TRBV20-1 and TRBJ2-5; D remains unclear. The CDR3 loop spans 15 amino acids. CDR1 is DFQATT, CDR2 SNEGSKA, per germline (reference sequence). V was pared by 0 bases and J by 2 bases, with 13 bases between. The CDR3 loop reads CSARDLSRPQETQYF. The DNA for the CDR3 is TGCAGTGCTAGAGATTTGAGCCGACCTCAAGAGACCCAGTACTTC.

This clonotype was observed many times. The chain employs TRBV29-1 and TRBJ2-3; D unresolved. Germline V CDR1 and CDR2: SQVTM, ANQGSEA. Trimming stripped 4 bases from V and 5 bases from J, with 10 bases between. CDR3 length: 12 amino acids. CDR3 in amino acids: CSVVKAGDTQYF. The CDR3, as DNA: TGCAGCGTTGTAAAAGCAGGAGATACGCAGTATTTT.

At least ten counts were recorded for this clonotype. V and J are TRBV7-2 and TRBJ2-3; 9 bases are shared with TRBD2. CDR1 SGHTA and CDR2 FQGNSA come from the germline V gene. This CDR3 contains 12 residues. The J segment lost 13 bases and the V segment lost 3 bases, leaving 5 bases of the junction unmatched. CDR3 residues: CASSLTSGVEYF. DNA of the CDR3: TGTGCCAGCAGCTTGACTAGCGGCGTGGAGTATTTT.

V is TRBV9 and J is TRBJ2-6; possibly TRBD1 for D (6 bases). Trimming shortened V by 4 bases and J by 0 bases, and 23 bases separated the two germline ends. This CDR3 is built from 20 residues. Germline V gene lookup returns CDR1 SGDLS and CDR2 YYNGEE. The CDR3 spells CASSSHWDTPRDSGANVLTF. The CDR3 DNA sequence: TGTGCCAGCAGCTCCCATTGGGACACGCCGAGGGACTCTGGGGCCAACGTCCTGACTTTC.

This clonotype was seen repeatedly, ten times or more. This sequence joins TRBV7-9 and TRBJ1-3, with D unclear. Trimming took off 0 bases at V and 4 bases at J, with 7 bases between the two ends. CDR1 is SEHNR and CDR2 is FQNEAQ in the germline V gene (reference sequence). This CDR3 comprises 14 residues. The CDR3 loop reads CASSLAEAGNTIYF. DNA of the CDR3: TGTGCCAGCAGCTTAGCGGAAGCAGGAAACACCATATATTTT. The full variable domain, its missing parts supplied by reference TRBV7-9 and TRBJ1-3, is DTGVSQNPRHKITKRGQNVTFRCDPISEHNRLYWYRQTLGQGPEFLTYFQNEAQLEKSRLLSDRFSAERPKGSFSTLEIQRTEQGDSAMYLCASSLAEAGNTIYFGEGSWLTVV.

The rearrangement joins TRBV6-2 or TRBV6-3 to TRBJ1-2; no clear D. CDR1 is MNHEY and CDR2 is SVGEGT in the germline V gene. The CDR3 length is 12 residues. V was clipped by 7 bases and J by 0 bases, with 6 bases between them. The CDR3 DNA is TGTGCCAGCATTGGATCTAACTATGGCTACACCTTC. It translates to CASIGSNYGYTF.